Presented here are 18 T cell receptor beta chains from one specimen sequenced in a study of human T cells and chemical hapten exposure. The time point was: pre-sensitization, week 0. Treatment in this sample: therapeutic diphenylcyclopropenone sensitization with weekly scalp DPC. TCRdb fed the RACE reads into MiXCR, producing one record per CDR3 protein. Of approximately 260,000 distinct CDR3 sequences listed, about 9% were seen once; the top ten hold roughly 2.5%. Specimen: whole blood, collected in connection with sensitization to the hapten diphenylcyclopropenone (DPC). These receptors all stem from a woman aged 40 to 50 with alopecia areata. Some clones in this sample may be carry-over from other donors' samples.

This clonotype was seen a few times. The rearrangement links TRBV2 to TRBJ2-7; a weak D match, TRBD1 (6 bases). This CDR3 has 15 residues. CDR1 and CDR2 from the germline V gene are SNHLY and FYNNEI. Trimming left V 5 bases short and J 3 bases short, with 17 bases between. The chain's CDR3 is CASSLQGTRIYEQYF. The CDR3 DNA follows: TGTGCCAGCAGTTTACAGGGAACCCGCATCTACGAGCAGTACTTC.

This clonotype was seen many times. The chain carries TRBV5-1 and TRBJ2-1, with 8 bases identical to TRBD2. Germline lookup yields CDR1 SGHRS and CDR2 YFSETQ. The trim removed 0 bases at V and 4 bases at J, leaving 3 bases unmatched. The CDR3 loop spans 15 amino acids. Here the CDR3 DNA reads TGCGCCAGCAGCTTGGCCGGGACTAGTTACAATGAGCAGTTCTTC. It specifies CASSLAGTSYNEQFF. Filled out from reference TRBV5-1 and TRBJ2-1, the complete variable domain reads KAGVTQTPRYLIKTRGQQVTLSCSPISGHRSVSWYQQTPGQGLQFLFEYFSETQRNKGNFPGRFSGRQFSNSRSEMNVSTLELGDSALYLCASSLAGTSYNEQFFGPGTRLTVL.

CDR3 coding DNA: TGTGCCAGCAGTTCCTCTGAGGCAGCCATTTCCGGTGAGCAGTTCTTC. Protein sequence: CASSSSEAAISGEQFF. The chain joins TRBV28 to TRBJ2-1; D is uncertain. V dropped 4 bases and J dropped 9 bases, with 22 bases sitting between them. The CDR3 runs 16 residues. Germline assignment: CDR1 MDHEN and CDR2 SYDVKM.

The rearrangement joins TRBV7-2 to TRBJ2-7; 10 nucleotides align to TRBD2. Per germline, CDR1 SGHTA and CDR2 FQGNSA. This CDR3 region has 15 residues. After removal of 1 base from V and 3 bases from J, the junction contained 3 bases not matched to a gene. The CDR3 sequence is CASSLGPSGGYEQYF. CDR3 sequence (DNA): TGTGCCAGCAGCTTAGGCCCTAGCGGGGGCTACGAGCAGTACTTC.

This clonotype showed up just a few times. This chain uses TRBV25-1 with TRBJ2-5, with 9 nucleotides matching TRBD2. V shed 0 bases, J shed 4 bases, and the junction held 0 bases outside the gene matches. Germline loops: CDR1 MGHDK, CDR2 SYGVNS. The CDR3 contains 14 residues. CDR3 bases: TGTGCCAGCAGTGAATATAGCGGGAGAGAGACCCAGTACTTC. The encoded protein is CASSEYSGRETQYF.

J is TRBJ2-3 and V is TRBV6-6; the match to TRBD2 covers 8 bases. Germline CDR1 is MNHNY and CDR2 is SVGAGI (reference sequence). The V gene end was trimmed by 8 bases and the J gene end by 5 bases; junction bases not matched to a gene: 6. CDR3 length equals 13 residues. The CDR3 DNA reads TGTGCCAGCTTCTTTGCGGGGGGAGATACGCAGTATTTT. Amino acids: CASFFAGGDTQYF.

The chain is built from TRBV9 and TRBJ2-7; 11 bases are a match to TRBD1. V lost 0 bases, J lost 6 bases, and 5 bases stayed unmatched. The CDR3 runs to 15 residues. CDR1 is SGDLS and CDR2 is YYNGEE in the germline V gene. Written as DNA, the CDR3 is TGTGCCAGCAGCGTAGGGGACAGGGGGATGGGCGAGCAGTACTTC. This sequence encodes CASSVGDRGMGEQYF.

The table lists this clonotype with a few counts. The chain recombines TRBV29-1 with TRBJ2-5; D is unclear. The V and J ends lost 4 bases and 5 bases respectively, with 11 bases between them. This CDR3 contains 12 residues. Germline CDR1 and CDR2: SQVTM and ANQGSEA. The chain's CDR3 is CSVVPGQETQYF. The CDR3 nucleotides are TGCAGCGTTGTTCCAGGCCAGGAGACCCAGTACTTC.

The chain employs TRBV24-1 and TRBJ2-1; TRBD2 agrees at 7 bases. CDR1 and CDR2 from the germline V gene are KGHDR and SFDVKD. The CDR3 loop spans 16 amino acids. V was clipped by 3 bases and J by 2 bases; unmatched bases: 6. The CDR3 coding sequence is TGTGCCACCAGTGATCCGGCGGGAGACGCCTACAATGAGCAGTTCTTC. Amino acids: CATSDPAGDAYNEQFF.

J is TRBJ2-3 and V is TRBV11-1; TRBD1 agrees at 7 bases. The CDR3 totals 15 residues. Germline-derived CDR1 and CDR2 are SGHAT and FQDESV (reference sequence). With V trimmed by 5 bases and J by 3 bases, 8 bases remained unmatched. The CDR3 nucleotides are TGTGCCAGCAGCACGCGACAGGGAAGAACAGATACGCAGTATTTT. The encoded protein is CASSTRQGRTDTQYF. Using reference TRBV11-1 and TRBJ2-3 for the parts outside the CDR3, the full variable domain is EAEVAQSPRYKITEKSQAVAFWCDPISGHATLYWYRQILGQGPELLVQFQDESVVDDSQLPKDRFSAERLKGVDSTLKIQPAELGDSAMYLCASSTRQGRTDTQYFGPGTRLTVL.

CDR3 loop: CASSPGTEYEQYF. Written as DNA, the CDR3 is TGTGCCAGCAGCCCCGGCACGGAGTACGAGCAGTACTTC. The chain carries TRBV5-4 and TRBJ2-7, with D unresolved. Trimming took 4 bases from V and 4 from J, leaving 12 bases between them. The CDR3 runs to 13 residues. Germline loops: CDR1 SGHNT, CDR2 YYREEE (reference sequence).

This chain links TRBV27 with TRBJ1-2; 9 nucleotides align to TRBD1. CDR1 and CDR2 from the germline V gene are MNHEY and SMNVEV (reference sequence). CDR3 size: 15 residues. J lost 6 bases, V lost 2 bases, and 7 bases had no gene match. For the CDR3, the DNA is TGTGCCAGCAGTTTAACAGGGGGCGAGGTTCATGGCTACACCTTC. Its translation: CASSLTGGEVHGYTF.

CDR3 nucleotide sequence: TGTGCCAGCACCCCCGTCGTGGGGGTAGGTGGGGAGACCCAGTACTTC. Amino acid sequence: CASTPVVGVGGETQYF. V usage is TRBV6-5 and J usage is TRBJ2-5; D is tentatively TRBD1 or TRBD2 (5 bases each). Trimming removed 7 bases at V and 5 bases at J, with 23 bases between. The CDR3 covers 16 residues. Germline V gives CDR1 MNHEY, CDR2 SVGAGI.

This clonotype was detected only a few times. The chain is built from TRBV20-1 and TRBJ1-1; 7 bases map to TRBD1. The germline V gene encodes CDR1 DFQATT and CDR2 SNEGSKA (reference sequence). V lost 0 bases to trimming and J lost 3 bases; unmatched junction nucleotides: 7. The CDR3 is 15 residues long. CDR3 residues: CSARDHLTGYTEAFF. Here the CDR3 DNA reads TGCAGTGCTAGAGACCATTTGACAGGGTACACTGAAGCTTTCTTT.

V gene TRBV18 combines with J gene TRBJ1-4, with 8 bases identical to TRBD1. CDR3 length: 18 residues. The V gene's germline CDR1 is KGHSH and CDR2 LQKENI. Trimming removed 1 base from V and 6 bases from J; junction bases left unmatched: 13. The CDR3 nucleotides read TGTGCCAGCTCACCACGGGGGACAGGTGCCGGAAATGATGAAAAACTGTTTTTT. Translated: CASSPRGTGAGNDEKLFF. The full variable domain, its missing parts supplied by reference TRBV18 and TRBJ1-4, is NAGVMQNPRHLVRRRGQEARLRCSPMKGHSHVYWYRQLPEEGLKFMVYLQKENIIDESGMPKERFSAEFPKEGPSILRIQQVVRGDSAAYFCASSPRGTGAGNDEKLFFGSGTQLSVL.

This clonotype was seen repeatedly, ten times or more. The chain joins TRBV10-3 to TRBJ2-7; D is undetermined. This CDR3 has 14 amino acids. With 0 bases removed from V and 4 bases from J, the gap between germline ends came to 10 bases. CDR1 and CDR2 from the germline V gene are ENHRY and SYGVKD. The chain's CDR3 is CAISESTLTYEQYF. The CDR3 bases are TGTGCCATCAGTGAGTCGACGCTGACGTACGAGCAGTACTTC.

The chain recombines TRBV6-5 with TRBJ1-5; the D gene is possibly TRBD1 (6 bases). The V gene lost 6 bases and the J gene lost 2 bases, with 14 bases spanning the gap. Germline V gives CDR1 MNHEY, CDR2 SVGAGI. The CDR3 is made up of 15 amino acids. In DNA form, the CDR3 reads TGTGCCAGCAGCCGGTATAACAGGGGCAATCAGCCCCAGCATTTT. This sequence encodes CASSRYNRGNQPQHF.

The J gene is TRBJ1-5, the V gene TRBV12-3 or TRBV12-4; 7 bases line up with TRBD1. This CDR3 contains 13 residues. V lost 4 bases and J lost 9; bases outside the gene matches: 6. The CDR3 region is CASSSVQGGPQHF. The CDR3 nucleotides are TGTGCCAGCAGTTCAGTCCAGGGGGGGCCCCAGCATTTT.